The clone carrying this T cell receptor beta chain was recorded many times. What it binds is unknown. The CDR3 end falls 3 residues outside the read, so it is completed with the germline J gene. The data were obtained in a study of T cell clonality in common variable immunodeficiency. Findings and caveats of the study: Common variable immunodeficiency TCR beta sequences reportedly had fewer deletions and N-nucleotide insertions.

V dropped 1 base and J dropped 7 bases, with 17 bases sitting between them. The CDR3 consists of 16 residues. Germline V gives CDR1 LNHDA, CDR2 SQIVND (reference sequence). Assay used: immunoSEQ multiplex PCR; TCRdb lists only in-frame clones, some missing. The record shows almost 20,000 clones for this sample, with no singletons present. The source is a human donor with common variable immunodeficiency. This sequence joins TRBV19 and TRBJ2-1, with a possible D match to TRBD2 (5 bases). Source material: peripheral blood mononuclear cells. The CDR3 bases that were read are TGTGCCAGTAGTATAGCGGGTTCTATCTCGGGGAATGAG. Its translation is CASSIAGSISGNE. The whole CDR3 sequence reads CASSIAGSISGNEQFF.